The subject of this entry is one T cell receptor beta chain. Its antigen is currently unknown. V was cut by 6 bases and J by 4 bases, with 10 bases left in between. CDR1 is MNHEY, CDR2 SVGAGI, per germline. The CDR3 extends over 13 amino acids. Libraries were prepared by immunoSEQ multiplex PCR; TCRdb keeps only in-frame clonotypes and omits some of them. The repertoire holds more than 15,000 clones, under 85% seen once, with approximately 1.2% in the top ten. The data belong to a study of PD-1 blockade in classical Hodgkin lymphoma. Study findings and constraints: The drivers behind the repertoire differences, possibly disease activity or prior therapy, remain undefined. When set against healthy donors, newly diagnosed patients were reported to show lower baseline TCR diversity.

As for time point: newly diagnosed, previously untreated cHL patient sample. Magnetic negative selection of thawed PBMCs was the method by which CD4+ T cells were purified. Untreated, newly diagnosed classical Hodgkin lymphoma PBMCs were comparators. The sequencing input was CD4+ T cells from blood. This rearrangement joins TRBV6-5 to TRBJ2-1; D call uncertain. The receptor was isolated from a human donor with classical Hodgkin lymphoma. The CDR3 DNA follows: TGTGCCAGCAGCCAGCGACTGTACAATGAGCAGTTCTTC. It codes for CASSQRLYNEQFF.